One sample yielded the 32 T cell receptor beta chains listed below, sequenced in a study of CD8+ T cells in alopecia areata. RNA extraction and reverse transcription yielded cDNA as sequencing template. Repertoires were generated with immunoSEQ multiplex PCR, while TCRdb's copy carries only in-frame clones and drops some. The profile covers about 220,000 clones, with more than 45% appearing a single time and 1.5% to 2% taken by the ten largest. Sample treatment: oral pan-JAK inhibitor, 5-10 mg twice daily. Sequenced here: CD4+ T cells sorted from blood, sampled at week 4, from a patient treated with tofacitinib. The receptor set was obtained from a human donor with alopecia areata.

This clone occurred many times. The chain links TRBV7-2 to TRBJ2-7; TRBD1 is a possible D gene (6 bases). Trimming stripped 5 bases from V and 6 bases from J, with 14 bases between. The CDR3 is 13 residues long. Germline V gene data show CDR1 as SGHTA and CDR2 as FQGNSA. In DNA form, the CDR3 reads TGTGCCAGCAGCGTGGGGCCCAGGGGCGAGCAGTACTTC. Its protein is CASSVGPRGEQYF.

The chain has TRBV18 and TRBJ2-5; D uncertain. This CDR3 is built from 12 residues. V was pared by 3 bases and J by 4 bases, with 6 bases between. Germline CDR1 KGHSH, CDR2 LQKENI. The CDR3 DNA sequence: TGTGCCAGCTCACCCTCTGGAGAGACCCAGTACTTC. Translated: CASSPSGETQYF. Supplemented by reference TRBV18 and TRBJ2-5, the full variable domain reads NAGVMQNPRHLVRRRGQEARLRCSPMKGHSHVYWYRQLPEEGLKFMVYLQKENIIDESGMPKERFSAEFPKEGPSILRIQQVVRGDSAAYFCASSPSGETQYFGPGTRLLVL.

The genes are TRBV7-2 and TRBJ1-2; D perhaps matches TRBD1 (6 bases). The germline gives CDR1 SGHTA, CDR2 FQGNSA. V shed 1 base and J shed 6 bases, with 15 bases lying between them. This CDR3 comprises 15 residues. DNA for the CDR3: TGTGCCAGCAGCTTAGGAACAGGGCTTTTCGATGGCTACACCTTC. Protein sequence: CASSLGTGLFDGYTF.

The V and J genes are TRBV9 and TRBJ2-3; 9 bases map to TRBD2. Germline lookup yields CDR1 SGDLS and CDR2 YYNGEE. With V trimmed by 0 bases and J by 10 bases, 9 bases remained unmatched. This CDR3 region has 15 residues. CDR3 protein: CASSVVDSGGSPQYF. In DNA, the CDR3 is TGTGCCAGCAGCGTAGTGGACAGCGGGGGGTCTCCGCAGTATTTT.

The V and J genes are TRBV5-1 and TRBJ2-2, with 8 bases identical to TRBD2. This CDR3 has 15 residues. With V trimmed by 2 bases and J by 2 bases, 2 bases remained unmatched. Per the germline V gene, CDR1 is SGHRS and CDR2 is YFSETQ. The CDR3 DNA follows: TGCGCCAGCAGCTTTAGCGGGGACAACACCGGGGAGCTGTTTTTT. It encodes CASSFSGDNTGELFF.

The chain recombines TRBV29-1 with TRBJ2-3, with D perhaps being TRBD1 or TRBD2 (6 bases each). V dropped 5 bases and J dropped 0 bases, with 9 bases sitting between them. This CDR3 region has 13 residues. Germline V gene data show CDR1 as SQVTM and CDR2 as ANQGSEA. Written as DNA, the CDR3 is TGCAGCGTTACAGGGAGGAGCACAGATACGCAGTATTTT. Translated, it gives CSVTGRSTDTQYF.

For the CDR3, the DNA is TGTGCCAGCAGTGTGCTATACGAGCAGTACTTC. Translation: CASSVLYEQYF. The rearrangement links TRBV2 to TRBJ2-7; the D is unclear. Germline V gene sequence: CDR1 SNHLY, CDR2 FYNNEI. This CDR3 is 11 amino acids long. V lost 4 bases, J lost 4 bases, and 5 bases lay in between.

This clone was picked up a small number of times. V is TRBV27 and J is TRBJ1-6; the match to TRBD1 covers 11 bases. Germline V gene sequence: CDR1 MNHEY, CDR2 SMNVEV (reference sequence). V shed 5 bases, J shed 9 bases, and the junction held 6 bases outside the gene matches. The CDR3 consists of 15 residues. The CDR3 DNA reads as TGTGCCAGCAGTCGCGGACAGGGGGCAGTTTCACCCCTCCACTTT. This gives the protein CASSRGQGAVSPLHF.

In its sample, this clone was seen once. V gene TRBV7-2 combines with J gene TRBJ1-6, with TRBD1 as a possible D gene (6 bases). V shed 8 bases and J shed 6 bases, with 14 bases lying between them. Germline values: CDR1 SGHTA, CDR2 FQGNSA. The CDR3 consists of 14 residues. The CDR3 nucleotides read TGTGCCAGCCAAGGGGGGACAAGTAATTCACCCCTCCACTTT. Translated, it gives CASQGGTSNSPLHF.

The J gene is TRBJ1-1, the V gene TRBV29-1, with unresolved D. Germline lookup yields CDR1 SQVTM and CDR2 ANQGSEA. V lost 3 bases, J lost 1 base, and 9 bases lay in between. The CDR3 is 13 amino acids. DNA for the CDR3: TGCAGCGTTGATGCGCGGACGAACACTGAAGCTTTCTTT. Its protein product is CSVDARTNTEAFF.

The rearrangement links TRBV29-1 to TRBJ1-1; 9 bases fit TRBD1. Germline V gene lookup returns CDR1 SQVTM and CDR2 ANQGSEA. CDR3 length: 14 residues. V was clipped by 4 bases and J by 5 bases; unmatched bases: 8. CDR3 DNA: TGCAGCGTTGCATATTCGACAGGGGGTACTGAAGCTTTCTTT. This translates into CSVAYSTGGTEAFF.

This clone was seen a few times. The gene calls are TRBV5-4 and TRBJ2-3; no definite D call. Germline-derived CDR1 and CDR2 are SGHNT and YYREEE (reference sequence). V shed 4 bases and J shed 4 bases, with 10 bases lying between them. The CDR3 loop spans 13 amino acids. The CDR3: CASSLVMADTQYF. Written as DNA, the CDR3 is TGTGCCAGCAGCCTCGTCATGGCAGATACGCAGTATTTT.

The chain links TRBV4-1 to TRBJ1-5, with D possibly TRBD1 on 5 matching bases. Germline CDR1 and CDR2: MGHRA and YSYEKL. The CDR3 loop spans 14 amino acids. The V end was cut by 1 base, the J end by 9 bases, with 13 bases between. CDR3 coding DNA: TGCGCCAGCAGCCAAGTAATGGGGGAGTGGCCCCAGCATTTT. It translates to CASSQVMGEWPQHF.

The V and J genes are TRBV7-8 and TRBJ2-1; D is perhaps TRBD2 (5 bases). CDR1 and CDR2 (germline): SGHVS, FQNEAQ. The CDR3 covers 14 residues. V was cut by 2 bases and J by 6 bases, with 11 bases left in between. In DNA form, the CDR3 reads TGTGCCAGCAGCTTAATCCCCGGGGTCAATGAGCAGTTCTTC. Amino acids: CASSLIPGVNEQFF. The entire variable domain, with the rest obtained from reference TRBV7-8 and TRBJ2-1, is as follows: GAGVSQSPRYKVAKRGQDVALRCDPISGHVSLFWYQQALGQGPEFLTYFQNEAQLDKSGLPSDRFFAERPEGSVSTLKIQRTQQEDSAVYLCASSLIPGVNEQFFGPGTRLTVL.

In this sample, this clone turned up many times. V and J are TRBV7-2 and TRBJ2-5; D gene unclear. Deletions cut 2 bases from V and 4 bases from J, with 8 bases between. Looked up from germline, CDR1 is SGHTA and CDR2 is FQGNSA. The CDR3 totals 13 residues. CDR3: CASSLQIRETQYF. The CDR3 coding sequence is TGTGCCAGCAGCTTACAAATTAGAGAGACCCAGTACTTC. The full variable domain, rest sourced from reference TRBV7-2 and TRBJ2-5, is GAGVSQSPSNKVTEKGKDVELRCDPISGHTALYWYRQSLGQGLEFLIYFQGNSAPDKSGLPSDRFSAERTGGSVSTLTIQRTQQEDSAVYLCASSLQIRETQYFGPGTRLLVL.

Remarks on this clone: The sample contains more than one DNA sequence encoding this CDR3. V is TRBV29-1 and J is TRBJ1-1; no clear D gene. V lost 4 bases and J lost 4, with 10 bases in between. This CDR3 contains 12 residues. Germline loops: CDR1 SQVTM, CDR2 ANQGSEA. The CDR3 loop reads CSVAGWVTEAFF. The CDR3 nucleotides read TGCAGCGTTGCGGGGTGGGTCACTGAAGCTTTCTTT.

This clone was seen once. The chain links TRBV5-6 to TRBJ2-2; a possible D gene is TRBD1 (5 bases). Trimming took 2 bases from V and 0 from J, leaving 8 bases between them. This CDR3 is 15 amino acids long. Germline V CDR1 and CDR2: SGHDT, YYEEEE. This CDR3 is CASSLATANTGELFF. CDR3 sequence (DNA): TGTGCCAGCAGCTTAGCGACAGCGAACACCGGGGAGCTGTTTTTT. The full variable domain, completed using reference TRBV5-6 and TRBJ2-2, is DAGVTQSPTHLIKTRGQQVTLRCSPKSGHDTVSWYQQALGQGPQFIFQYYEEEERQRGNFPDRFSGHQFPNYSSELNVNALLLGDSALYLCASSLATANTGELFFGEGSRLTVL.

This clone came up a few times. V and J are TRBV7-7 and TRBJ2-5, with 14 bases aligning to TRBD2. Germline trimming cut 5 bases from V and 4 bases from J; bases unmatched to any gene: 6. From germline, CDR1 is SSHAT and CDR2 FNYEAQ (reference sequence). CDR3 size: 16 residues. CDR3 in DNA: TGTGCCAGCAGCCCAGGACTAGCGGGGGGTAGAGAGACCCAGTACTTC. It yields the protein CASSPGLAGGRETQYF. The complete variable domain, with remaining parts taken from reference TRBV7-7 and TRBJ2-5, reads GAGVSQSPRYKVTKRGQDVTLRCDPISSHATLYWYQQALGQGPEFLTYFNYEAQPDKSGLPSDRFSAERPEGSISTLTIQRTEQRDSAMYRCASSPGLAGGRETQYFGPGTRLLVL.

The rearrangement links TRBV29-1 to TRBJ1-2, with no clear D. Trimming took 3 bases from V and 0 from J, leaving 8 bases between them. Germline CDR1 reads SQVTM; CDR2 reads ANQGSEA. This CDR3 is 13 amino acids long. CDR3 region: CSVDRGSNYGYTF. The DNA for the CDR3 is TGCAGCGTTGACAGAGGGTCTAACTATGGCTACACCTTC.

The gene calls are TRBV2 and TRBJ1-4, with D hard to call. Per germline, CDR1 SNHLY and CDR2 FYNNEI. The CDR3 length is 14 residues. Trimming pared 3 bases from V and 5 bases from J, leaving 10 bases between. The DNA for the CDR3 is TGTGCCAGCAGTGATGGCGGAAGAAATGAAAAACTGTTTTTT. It specifies CASSDGGRNEKLFF.

The J gene is TRBJ2-6, the V gene TRBV5-1, with 12 positions matching TRBD1. The germline gives CDR1 SGHRS, CDR2 YFSETQ. The ends lost 4 bases at V and 3 bases at J; junction bases unmatched: 5. The CDR3 covers 17 residues. The CDR3 loop reads CASSLGQGAYGANVLTF. The CDR3 bases are TGCGCCAGCAGCCTGGGACAGGGGGCGTATGGGGCCAACGTCCTGACTTTC.

The chain couples TRBV30 to TRBJ1-2; a weak D match, TRBD1 (5 bases). CDR3 length: 14 residues. Per germline, CDR1 GTSNPN and CDR2 SVGIG (reference sequence). Trimming shortened V by 5 bases and J by 3 bases, and 16 bases separated the two germline ends. The CDR3 is CAWVPQGTHYGYTF. Here the CDR3 DNA reads TGTGCCTGGGTTCCTCAGGGCACCCACTATGGCTACACCTTC.

V is TRBV7-9 and J is TRBJ2-3, with TRBD2 matching over 10 bases. Germline CDR1 and CDR2: SEHNR and FQNEAQ (reference sequence). This CDR3 has 16 amino acids. J lost 3 bases, V lost 2 bases, and 5 bases had no gene match. Here the CDR3 reads CASSLIGTSATDTQYF. The CDR3 nucleotides read TGTGCCAGCAGCTTAATTGGGACTAGCGCAACAGATACGCAGTATTTT. Together with reference TRBV7-9 and TRBJ2-3, the CDR3 gives the full variable domain: DTGVSQNPRHKITKRGQNVTFRCDPISEHNRLYWYRQTLGQGPEFLTYFQNEAQLEKSRLLSDRFSAERPKGSFSTLEIQRTEQGDSAMYLCASSLIGTSATDTQYFGPGTRLTVL.

The chain couples TRBV9 to TRBJ1-6; perhaps TRBD1 as D (6 bases). CDR1 is SGDLS and CDR2 is YYNGEE in the germline V gene. The CDR3 extends over 16 amino acids. V dropped 4 bases and J dropped 10 bases, with 21 bases sitting between them. The CDR3 DNA sequence: TGTGCCAGCAGCTCCACGGCTGGGGGGGGCATCTCACCCCTCCACTTT. Protein product: CASSSTAGGGISPLHF.

The chain carries TRBV6-5 and TRBJ1-4; TRBD1 is a possible D gene (5 bases). Trimming removed 6 bases from V and 5 bases from J, with 16 bases in between. This CDR3 has 15 amino acids. CDR1 MNHEY and CDR2 SVGAGI come from the germline V gene. The CDR3 is CASRTPGRGNEKLFF. CDR3 in DNA: TGTGCCAGCAGAACCCCGGGGCGCGGGAATGAAAAACTGTTTTTT.

This chain links TRBV11-1 with TRBJ2-5, with D perhaps matching TRBD1 or TRBD2 (5 bases each). CDR1 is SGHAT, CDR2 FQDESV, per germline (reference sequence). The germline V and J ends were trimmed by 2 bases and 4 bases, with 17 bases remaining between them. The CDR3 is made up of 16 amino acids. The CDR3 DNA reads as TGTGCCAGCAGCTTATCAGGGACGCCGCCGGGAGAGACCCAGTACTTC. It codes for CASSLSGTPPGETQYF.

V and J are TRBV9 and TRBJ2-3; possible D gene TRBD2, 7 bases. Germline CDR1 SGDLS, CDR2 YYNGEE. This CDR3 has 16 amino acids. V was cut by 4 bases and J by 1 base, with 16 bases left in between. CDR3 residues: CASSPLGGAGTDTQYF. The CDR3 region has the DNA TGTGCCAGCAGCCCATTGGGGGGGGCGGGCACAGATACGCAGTATTTT.

Comment on this clone: Other DNA variants within this sample encode the same CDR3. The rearrangement links TRBV5-6 to TRBJ1-5, with 9 bases that match TRBD1. Germline V gene lookup returns CDR1 SGHDT and CDR2 YYEEEE. CDR3 length: 13 residues. V lost 7 bases and J lost 4; bases outside the gene matches: 3. CDR3 coding DNA: TGTGCCAGCTCCGGACAGGGGAATCAGCCCCAGCATTTT. Translated, it gives CASSGQGNQPQHF.

This chain joins TRBV30 and TRBJ1-6; D not certain. The CDR3 runs to 12 residues. V was pared by 5 bases and J by 6 bases, with 8 bases between. The germline V gene encodes CDR1 GTSNPN and CDR2 SVGIG (reference sequence). The CDR3 DNA follows: TGTGCCTGGGCGACCCCTAATTCACCCCTCCACTTT. Residues: CAWATPNSPLHF.

The chain employs TRBV27 and TRBJ1-1; 7 bases fit TRBD1. The trim removed 5 bases at V and 6 bases at J, leaving 12 bases unmatched. Germline CDR1 is MNHEY and CDR2 is SMNVEV (reference sequence). The CDR3 sequence is 15 residues long. CDR3 amino acids: CASSARGQIFAEAFF. DNA for the CDR3: TGTGCCAGCAGTGCTAGGGGACAGATATTCGCTGAAGCTTTCTTT.

V and J are TRBV5-6 and TRBJ1-2; 9 bases align to TRBD1. With 3 bases clipped from V and 6 bases from J, the junction kept 3 bases outside the gene matches. Germline-derived CDR1 and CDR2 are SGHDT and YYEEEE. The CDR3 extends over 13 amino acids. For the CDR3, the DNA is TGTGCCAGCAGCTCCCGGGACAGGGATGGCTACACCTTC. Its protein is CASSSRDRDGYTF.

This chain uses TRBV28 with TRBJ1-5; tentatively, D is TRBD1 (6 bases). Germline loops: CDR1 MDHEN, CDR2 SYDVKM. V gave up 6 bases and J gave up 7 bases, with 19 bases separating them. The CDR3 extends over 15 amino acids. The CDR3 reads CASSHTQGKEQPQHF. In DNA form, the CDR3 reads TGTGCCAGCAGCCATACACAGGGCAAGGAACAGCCCCAGCATTTT.